This T cell receptor (beta chain) was sequenced in a study of T cells in Graves' hyperthyroidism and ophthalmopathy. Study background: The blood sample was taken at first diagnosis, before treatment began.

The CDR3 is made up of 15 amino acids. The ends were cut back, 2 bases at V and 4 bases at J, with 14 bases in the middle. Germline V gene data show CDR1 as MNHNY and CDR2 as SVGAGI (reference sequence). Ophthalmopathy patients showed a Clinical Activity Score of at least 3, NOSPECS grade of at least 4 and duration under 3 months. On the basis of clinical symptoms, serum thyroxine and TRAb, thyroid ultrasound and orbital computed tomography, diagnoses were made. PBMCs stemmed from 10 ml fresh peripheral blood. This clonotype was observed at least ten times. Template material for amplifying TCR beta CDR3 regions consisted of RNA transcripts. The HTBI primer set drove a first-round RT-PCR of the TCR CDR3. TCRdb re-derived calls from the multiplex PCR reads in MiXCR, one entry per CDR3 protein. The sample yields 300,000 to 500,000 distinct CDR3 sequences, around 15% seen once.

The chain has TRBV6-6 and TRBJ1-1, with D perhaps matching TRBD1 (6 bases). The receptor comes from a man in his fifties or sixties with Graves' ophthalmopathy. Input material: blood. CDR3 protein: CASSYARTATTEAFF. The CDR3 nucleotides are TGTGCCAGCAGTTACGCAAGGACAGCGACCACTGAAGCTTTCTTT.